Below, 30 T cell receptor beta chains from the same sample are listed, as sequenced in a study of blood T cell repertoires in COVID-19. Produced via immunoSEQ multiplex PCR; TCRdb's table is partial and in-frame only. The table shows 25,000 to 35,000 clones, with 90% to 95% occurring only once. The material sequenced was peripheral blood. These TCRs come from a human donor in a cohort sampled during active COVID-19.

The chain carries TRBV13 and TRBJ2-1, with 11 bases fitting TRBD2. J gave up 6 bases and V 6 bases, and 7 bases lay outside the gene matches. Germline V gene data show CDR1 as PRHDT and CDR2 as FYEKMQ (reference sequence). The CDR3 totals 15 residues. Here the CDR3 DNA reads TGTGCCAGCAGGGAGGGACTAGCGGCTTCCAATGAGCAGTTCTTC. Translating gives CASREGLAASNEQFF.

The chain is built from TRBV7-2 and TRBJ1-5; D may be TRBD1 (6 bases). CDR3 length equals 16 residues. V dropped 1 base and J dropped 3 bases, with 13 bases sitting between them. The germline V gene encodes CDR1 SGHTA and CDR2 FQGNSA. CDR3 nucleotide sequence: TGTGCCAGCAGCTTAGGGGGGGGGCGCTTCAATCAGCCCCAGCATTTT. Protein product: CASSLGGGRFNQPQHF.

The chain recombines TRBV5-4 with TRBJ2-1, with D tentatively TRBD2 (6 bases). Germline V gene data show CDR1 as SGHNT and CDR2 as YYREEE (reference sequence). V lost 0 bases and J 5 bases, leaving 12 bases between the germline ends. The CDR3 runs 15 residues. CDR3 sequence reads: CASSLVGDWDNEQFF. In DNA, the CDR3 is TGTGCCAGCAGCTTGGTGGGGGACTGGGACAATGAGCAGTTCTTC. The full variable domain, completed using reference TRBV5-4 and TRBJ2-1, is ETGVTQSPTHLIKTRGQQVTLRCSSQSGHNTVSWYQQALGQGPQFIFQYYREEENGRGNFPPRFSGLQFPNYSSELNVNALELDDSALYLCASSLVGDWDNEQFFGPGTRLTVL.

The V call is TRBV7-2, the J call TRBJ1-3; 7 bases match TRBD1. The CDR3 is made up of 15 amino acids. The V gene's germline CDR1 is SGHTA and CDR2 FQGNSA. Trimming took 5 bases from V and 1 from J; bases not matched to a gene: 5. CDR3 sequence: CASSRGQTSGNTIYF. The DNA for the CDR3 is TGTGCCAGCAGCCGGGGACAGACGTCTGGAAACACCATATATTTT.

The chain couples TRBV28 to TRBJ1-4; D might be TRBD1 (6 bases). V lost 6 bases and J 8 bases, leaving 16 bases between the germline ends. The CDR3 runs 14 residues. Germline V gene sequence: CDR1 MDHEN, CDR2 SYDVKM. The CDR3, as DNA: TGTGCCAGCAGGGCTTCAGGGGCTAGGGAAAAACTGTTTTTT. This codes for CASRASGAREKLFF.

The chain has TRBV19 and TRBJ2-5, with 8 bases that match TRBD2. CDR1 is LNHDA and CDR2 is SQIVND in the germline V gene (reference sequence). This CDR3 comprises 15 residues. V shed 6 bases and J 0 bases; nucleotides not matched to a gene: 6. The CDR3 here is CASRLTSVNQETQYF. DNA for the CDR3: TGTGCCAGTAGGTTGACTAGCGTTAACCAAGAGACCCAGTACTTC.

The V gene is TRBV29-1, the J gene TRBJ2-3; 12 nucleotides line up with TRBD2. The V segment lost 5 bases and the J segment 0 bases; nucleotides outside the gene matches: 6. Germline V gene lookup returns CDR1 SQVTM and CDR2 ANQGSEA. CDR3 length: 16 residues. The chain's CDR3 is CSVSGTSGSSTDTQYF. The CDR3 DNA is TGCAGCGTTTCCGGGACTAGCGGGTCTAGCACAGATACGCAGTATTTT.

The V call is TRBV7-2, the J call TRBJ1-2; a possible D gene is TRBD1 (5 bases). Trimming pared 4 bases from V and 3 bases from J, leaving 12 bases between. The CDR3 runs 14 residues. CDR1 is SGHTA, CDR2 FQGNSA, per germline. The CDR3 reads CASSSGQGHYGYTF. DNA for the CDR3: TGTGCCAGCAGCTCCGGACAAGGACACTATGGCTACACCTTC.

This clone has only a few counts. This rearrangement joins TRBV5-4 to TRBJ1-2; the D is unclear. Germline CDR1 reads SGHNT; CDR2 reads YYREEE (reference sequence). CDR3 size: 15 residues. The V gene lost 0 bases and the J gene lost 4 bases, with 13 bases spanning the gap. The CDR3 loop is CASSLEPGRGYGYTF. The DNA for the CDR3 is TGTGCCAGCAGCTTGGAACCCGGACGGGGCTATGGCTACACCTTC.

V usage is TRBV2 and J usage is TRBJ2-1; D unresolved. V lost 7 bases, J lost 7 bases, and 14 bases lay in between. CDR1 is SNHLY, CDR2 FYNNEI, per germline. The CDR3 contains 13 residues. The CDR3 sequence is CASTVSFENEQFF. The CDR3 bases are TGTGCCAGCACTGTGTCTTTTGAGAATGAGCAGTTCTTC.

The chain couples TRBV4-3 to TRBJ2-7; a possible D gene is TRBD2 (6 bases). From germline, CDR1 is LGHNA and CDR2 YSLEER. The CDR3 loop spans 15 amino acids. The germline V and J ends were trimmed by 8 bases and 1 base, with 18 bases remaining between them. CDR3 nucleotides: TGCGCCAGCGCCCGATACGGGGAGGCTTCCTACGAGCAGTACTTC. Translation: CASARYGEASYEQYF.

The rearrangement joins TRBV4-2 to TRBJ2-7; 8 nucleotides align to TRBD1. The ends lost 4 bases at V and 4 bases at J; junction bases unmatched: 3. From germline, CDR1 is LGHNA and CDR2 YNFKEQ. This CDR3 has 13 residues. DNA of the CDR3: TGTGCCAGCAGCCGGGACAGGATTTACGAGCAGTACTTC. Translated, it gives CASSRDRIYEQYF.

CDR3 nucleotides: TGTGCCAGCAGCTTGGAACTAGCGGGGGCCCTTAATGAGCAGTTCTTC. Translating gives CASSLELAGALNEQFF. The chain carries TRBV5-4 and TRBJ2-1; 11 bases fit TRBD2. CDR3 length equals 16 residues. J lost 7 bases, V lost 0 bases, and 6 bases had no gene match. CDR1 and CDR2 (germline): SGHNT, YYREEE (reference sequence).

The CDR3 loop is CASSGDYAADTQYF. The DNA for the CDR3 is TGTGCCAGCAGTGGGGACTATGCGGCAGATACGCAGTATTTT. The chain combines TRBV27 with TRBJ2-3; 7 positions agree with TRBD2. Germline-derived CDR1 and CDR2 are MNHEY and SMNVEV (reference sequence). There are 14 residues in the CDR3. With V trimmed by 5 bases and J by 4 bases, 6 bases remained unmatched.

The V gene is TRBV13, the J gene TRBJ2-7, with D unresolved. Deletions cut 2 bases from V and 6 bases from J, with 11 bases between. Germline V gives CDR1 PRHDT, CDR2 FYEKMQ (reference sequence). The CDR3 has 13 residues. CDR3 sequence: CASSLRSGGEQYF. CDR3 bases: TGTGCCAGCAGCTTACGTTCTGGCGGCGAGCAGTACTTC.

The V and J genes are TRBV18 and TRBJ1-1; D perhaps matches TRBD1 (5 bases). CDR3 length: 15 amino acids. Between the trimmed V and J ends, which lost 0 bases and 3 bases, there was a span of 11 bases. Germline CDR1 KGHSH, CDR2 LQKENI. CDR3 protein: CASSPPRGGDTEAFF. DNA for the CDR3: TGTGCCAGCTCACCACCGAGGGGAGGTGACACTGAAGCTTTCTTT. Full variable domain (rest looked up from reference TRBV18 and TRBJ1-1): NAGVMQNPRHLVRRRGQEARLRCSPMKGHSHVYWYRQLPEEGLKFMVYLQKENIIDESGMPKERFSAEFPKEGPSILRIQQVVRGDSAAYFCASSPPRGGDTEAFFGQGTRLTVV.

The CDR3 region is CASTSGTGTLEQYF. CDR3 DNA sequence: TGTGCCAGCACCTCCGGGACAGGGACTTTGGAGCAGTACTTC. V usage is TRBV28 and J usage is TRBJ2-7, with TRBD1 identical over 9 bases. V was clipped by 7 bases and J by 7 bases; unmatched bases: 11. The CDR3 sequence is 14 residues long. Germline CDR1 is MDHEN and CDR2 is SYDVKM.

This chain links TRBV4-3 with TRBJ1-4; unclear D gene. Germline V gene lookup returns CDR1 LGHNA and CDR2 YSLEER. The CDR3 is 13 residues long. V was cut by 4 bases and J by 10 bases, with 13 bases left in between. The CDR3 reads CASSLELGGKLFF. CDR3 DNA: TGCGCCAGCAGCCTCGAACTTGGTGGAAAACTGTTTTTT.

The gene calls are TRBV15 and TRBJ1-1; 7 nucleotides align to TRBD1. The V gene's germline CDR1 is LNHNV and CDR2 YYDKDF (reference sequence). The CDR3 contains 16 residues. V lost 2 bases to trimming and J lost 1 base; unmatched junction nucleotides: 7. The DNA of the CDR3 is TGTGCCACCAGCAGAAGGGACAGATCTCGGAACACTGAAGCTTTCTTT. This codes for CATSRRDRSRNTEAFF.

V gene TRBV11-3 combines with J gene TRBJ2-1, with TRBD2 matching 14 bases. CDR3 length equals 19 residues. The germline V gene has CDR1 SGHNT and CDR2 YENEEA. J lost 0 bases, V lost 5 bases, and 9 bases had no gene match. CDR3 nucleotides: TGTGCCAGCAGCCTTTCGGGGACTAGCGGGAGTCCCTCCTACAATGAGCAGTTCTTC. Amino acids: CASSLSGTSGSPSYNEQFF. The complete variable domain, with remaining parts taken from reference TRBV11-3 and TRBJ2-1, reads EAGVVQSPRYKIIEKKQPVAFWCNPISGHNTLYWYLQNLGQGPELLIRYENEEAVDDSQLPKDRFSAERLKGVDSTLKIQPAELGDSAVYLCASSLSGTSGSPSYNEQFFGPGTRLTVL.

The CDR3 region has the DNA TGTGCCAGCAGTGAACGGGGGACGATGGAGACCCAGTACTTC. Translation: CASSERGTMETQYF. The rearrangement uses TRBV6-1 and TRBJ2-5; D may be TRBD2 (6 bases). The ends were cut back, 2 bases at V and 5 bases at J, with 12 bases in the middle. The CDR3 is 14 residues long. In germline, CDR1 is MNHNS, CDR2 SASEGT.

V usage is TRBV29-1 and J usage is TRBJ2-2; TRBD1 aligns across 9 bases. Germline V gene data show CDR1 as SQVTM and CDR2 as ANQGSEA. The CDR3 loop spans 13 amino acids. Trimming took 8 bases from V and 5 from J; bases not matched to a gene: 6. CDR3 nucleotides: TGCAGCTTCTGGACAGGGGATACCGGGGAGCTGTTTTTT. It encodes CSFWTGDTGELFF.

The rearrangement uses TRBV7-2 and TRBJ1-1; D is unresolved. This CDR3 comprises 15 residues. Trimming pared 5 bases from V and 10 bases from J, leaving 23 bases between. CDR1 is SGHTA, CDR2 FQGNSA, per germline. CDR3 region: CASSPKGRGPWGAFF. CDR3 nucleotides: TGTGCCAGCAGCCCAAAAGGCCGAGGGCCCTGGGGAGCTTTCTTT.

This clone was detected once. The chain combines TRBV6-5 with TRBJ2-1; 7 bases map to TRBD2. The V and J ends lost 7 bases and 0 bases, in that order; junction bases with no gene match: 6. Germline CDR1 reads MNHEY; CDR2 reads SVGAGI. The CDR3 contains 15 residues. CDR3 coding DNA: TGTGCCAGCATCAAGGGCGGGAGCTCCTACAATGAGCAGTTCTTC. Protein sequence: CASIKGGSSYNEQFF.

The rearrangement joins TRBV2 to TRBJ1-1; no clear D gene. V lost 6 bases to trimming and J lost 7 bases, with 12 bases between them. This CDR3 region has 12 residues. Looked up from germline, CDR1 is SNHLY and CDR2 is FYNNEI. CDR3 nucleotides: TGTGCCAGCAGCCGAAGTCCTAGTGAAGCTTTCTTT. Amino acids: CASSRSPSEAFF.

J is TRBJ2-7 and V is TRBV5-1; 9 bases line up with TRBD2. This CDR3 contains 14 residues. Germline V gene data show CDR1 as SGHRS and CDR2 as YFSETQ. With V trimmed by 4 bases and J by 5 bases, 7 bases remained unmatched. The CDR3 nucleotides are TGCGCCAGCAGCACAGCGGGAGGTGGCGACGAGCAGTACTTC. The encoded protein is CASSTAGGGDEQYF.

The chain joins TRBV10-2 to TRBJ1-5; tentative D call: TRBD1 (5 bases). Germline CDR1 reads WSHSY; CDR2 reads SAAADI. V lost 6 bases and J lost 11, with 11 bases in between. CDR3 length: 11 residues. CDR3 residues: CASRGRGAQHF. The CDR3 region has the DNA TGCGCCAGCAGGGGTCGGGGGGCCCAGCATTTT.

V usage is TRBV21-1 and J usage is TRBJ1-4; the table calls TRBD1, which could not be checked here. TRBV21-1 is noted as a pseudogene. The CDR3 is made up of 17 amino acids. The CDR3 DNA reads as TGTGCCAGCAGCAACGGTCGTAGGGGGATACCGGATGAAAAACTGTTTTTT. This gives the protein CASSNGRRGIPDEKLFF.

This clone was recorded once. The chain couples TRBV5-4 to TRBJ2-1; 13 positions agree with TRBD2. With 0 bases clipped from V and 8 bases from J, the junction kept 17 bases outside the gene matches. This CDR3 has 20 residues. CDR1 is SGHNT and CDR2 is YYREEE in the germline V gene (reference sequence). This chain's CDR3 is CASSLAGGTSGRGVVDEQFF. The CDR3 nucleotides are TGTGCCAGCAGCTTGGCCGGTGGAACTAGCGGGAGGGGCGTAGTAGATGAGCAGTTCTTC.

V and J are TRBV7-2 and TRBJ2-5, with 7 bases that match TRBD2. Germline V CDR1 and CDR2: SGHTA, FQGNSA. CDR3 size: 16 residues. The J segment lost 1 base and the V segment lost 0 bases, leaving 5 bases of the junction unmatched. The CDR3 DNA is TGTGCCAGCAGCTTAGCGCCTAGCGGATTCCAAGAGACCCAGTACTTC. Protein: CASSLAPSGFQETQYF.